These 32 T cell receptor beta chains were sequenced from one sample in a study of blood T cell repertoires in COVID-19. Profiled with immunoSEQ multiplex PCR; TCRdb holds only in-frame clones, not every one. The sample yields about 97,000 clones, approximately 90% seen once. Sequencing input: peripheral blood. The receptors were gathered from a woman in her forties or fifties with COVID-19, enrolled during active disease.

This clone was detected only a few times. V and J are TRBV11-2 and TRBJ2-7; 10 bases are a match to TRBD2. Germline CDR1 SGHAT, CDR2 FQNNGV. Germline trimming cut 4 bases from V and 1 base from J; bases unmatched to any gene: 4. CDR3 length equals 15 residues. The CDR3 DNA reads TGTGCCAGCAGCTCACTAGCGGGGTCTTCCTACGAGCAGTACTTC. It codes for CASSSLAGSSYEQYF.

CDR3 sequence: CASSFGDRSYEQYF. Written as DNA, the CDR3 is TGTGCCAGCAGTTTTGGGGACAGGTCCTACGAGCAGTACTTC. The J gene is TRBJ2-7, the V gene TRBV27, with 8 bases fitting TRBD1. There are 14 residues in the CDR3. Germline V gene data show CDR1 as MNHEY and CDR2 as SMNVEV (reference sequence). The J segment lost 1 base and the V segment lost 3 bases, leaving 2 bases of the junction unmatched.

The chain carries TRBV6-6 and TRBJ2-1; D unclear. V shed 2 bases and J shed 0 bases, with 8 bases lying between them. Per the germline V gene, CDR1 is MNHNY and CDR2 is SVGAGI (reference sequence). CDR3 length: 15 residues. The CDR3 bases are TGTGCCAGCAGTTACACGCGGAGCTCCTACAATGAGCAGTTCTTC. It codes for CASSYTRSSYNEQFF.

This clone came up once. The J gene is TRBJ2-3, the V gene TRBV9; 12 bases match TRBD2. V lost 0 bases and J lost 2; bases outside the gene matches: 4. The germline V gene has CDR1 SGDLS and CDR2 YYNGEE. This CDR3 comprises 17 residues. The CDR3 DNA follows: TGTGCCAGCAGCGTAGTTACTAGCGGGGGGATCACAGATACGCAGTATTTT. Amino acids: CASSVVTSGGITDTQYF.

The CDR3 protein is CASSVEGGSNQPQHF. DNA of the CDR3: TGTGCCAGCAGTGTCGAGGGAGGTAGCAATCAGCCCCAGCATTTT. This rearrangement joins TRBV2 to TRBJ1-5; D is uncertain. Germline V gives CDR1 SNHLY, CDR2 FYNNEI. The CDR3 is 15 amino acids. The germline V and J ends were trimmed by 4 bases and 0 bases, with 10 bases remaining between them.

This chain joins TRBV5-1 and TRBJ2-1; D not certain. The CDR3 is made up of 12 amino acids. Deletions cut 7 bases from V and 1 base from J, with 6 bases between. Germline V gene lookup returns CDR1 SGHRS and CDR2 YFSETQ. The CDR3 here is CASHSSYNEQFF. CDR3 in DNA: TGCGCCAGCCACTCATCCTACAATGAGCAGTTCTTC.

The chain's CDR3 is CASSQEDSRPAFF. The CDR3, as DNA: TGTGCCAGCAGCCAAGAGGACTCACGGCCGGCTTTCTTT. The chain joins TRBV3-1 (or the pseudogene TRBV3-2) to TRBJ1-1; D ambiguous. From germline, CDR1 is LGHDT and CDR2 YNNKEL (reference sequence). The CDR3 length is 13 residues. V was pared by 0 bases and J by 11 bases, with 13 bases between.

DNA of the CDR3: TGTGCCAGCAGTTACTTGGCGGGGAACACCGGGGAGCTGTTTTTT. Encoded protein: CASSYLAGNTGELFF. The chain carries TRBV6-2 or TRBV6-3 and TRBJ2-2; tentatively, D is TRBD2 (5 bases). Germline assignment: CDR1 MNHEY and CDR2 SVGEGT. The CDR3 runs 15 residues. Trimming removed 1 base from V and 1 base from J, with 7 bases in between.

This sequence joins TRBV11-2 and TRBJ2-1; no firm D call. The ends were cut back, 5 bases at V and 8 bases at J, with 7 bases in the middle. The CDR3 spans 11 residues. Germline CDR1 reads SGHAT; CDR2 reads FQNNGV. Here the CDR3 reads CASSLPYEQFF. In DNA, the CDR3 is TGTGCCAGCAGCCTCCCCTATGAGCAGTTCTTC. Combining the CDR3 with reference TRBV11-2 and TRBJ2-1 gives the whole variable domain EAGVAQSPRYKIIEKRQSVAFWCNPISGHATLYWYQQILGQGPKLLIQFQNNGVVDDSQLPKDRFSAERLKGVDSTLKIQPAKLEDSAVYLCASSLPYEQFFGPGTRLTVL.

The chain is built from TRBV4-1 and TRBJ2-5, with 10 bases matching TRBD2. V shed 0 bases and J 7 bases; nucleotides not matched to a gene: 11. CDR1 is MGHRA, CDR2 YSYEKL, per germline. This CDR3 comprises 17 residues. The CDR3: CASSQDPSGGAIGTQYF. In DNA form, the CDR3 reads TGCGCCAGCAGCCAAGATCCCAGCGGGGGGGCCATCGGGACCCAGTACTTC.

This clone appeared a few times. CDR3 coding DNA: TGCGCCAGCAGTACCCAGGCGGGGAGCCCCTACGAGCAGTACTTC. Protein product: CASSTQAGSPYEQYF. J is TRBJ2-7 and V is TRBV5-1; the D gene is possibly TRBD2 (6 bases). This CDR3 is built from 15 residues. Germline loops: CDR1 SGHRS, CDR2 YFSETQ. Trimming cost V 5 bases and J 2 bases, with 17 bases left between them. The full variable domain, with the rest looked up from reference TRBV5-1 and TRBJ2-7, is KAGVTQTPRYLIKTRGQQVTLSCSPISGHRSVSWYQQTPGQGLQFLFEYFSETQRNKGNFPGRFSGRQFSNSRSEMNVSTLELGDSALYLCASSTQAGSPYEQYFGPGTRLTVT.

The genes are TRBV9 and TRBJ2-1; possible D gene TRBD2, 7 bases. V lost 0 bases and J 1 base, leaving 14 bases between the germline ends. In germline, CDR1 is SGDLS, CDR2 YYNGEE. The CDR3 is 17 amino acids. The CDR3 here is CASSVAFRGASYNEQFF. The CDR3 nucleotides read TGTGCCAGCAGCGTAGCTTTTCGGGGGGCGTCCTACAATGAGCAGTTCTTC.

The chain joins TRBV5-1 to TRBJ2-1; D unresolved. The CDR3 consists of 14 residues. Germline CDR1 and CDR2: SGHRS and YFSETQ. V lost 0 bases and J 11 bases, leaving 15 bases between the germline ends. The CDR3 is CASSLAVSADQQFF. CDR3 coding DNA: TGCGCCAGCAGCTTGGCGGTGAGTGCGGATCAGCAGTTCTTC.

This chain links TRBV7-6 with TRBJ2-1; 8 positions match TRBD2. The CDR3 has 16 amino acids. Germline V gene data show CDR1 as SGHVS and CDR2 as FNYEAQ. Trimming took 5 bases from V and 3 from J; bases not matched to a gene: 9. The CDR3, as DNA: TGTGCCAGCAGCGCCGGGGGGGGCTATAGCTACAATGAGCAGTTCTTC. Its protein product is CASSAGGGYSYNEQFF.

This chain's CDR3 is CASSLGTVQETQYF. DNA of the CDR3: TGTGCCAGTAGTCTCGGGACAGTTCAAGAGACCCAGTACTTC. The chain has TRBV19 and TRBJ2-5; 7 nucleotides agree with TRBD1. Germline values: CDR1 LNHDA, CDR2 SQIVND (reference sequence). J gave up 2 bases and V 5 bases, and 5 bases lay outside the gene matches. This CDR3 is 14 amino acids long. Drawing the rest from reference TRBV19 and TRBJ2-5, the complete variable domain is DGGITQSPKYLFRKEGQNVTLSCEQNLNHDAMYWYRQDPGQGLRLIYYSQIVNDFQKGDIAEGYSVSREKKESFPLTVTSAQKNPTAFYLCASSLGTVQETQYFGPGTRLLVL.

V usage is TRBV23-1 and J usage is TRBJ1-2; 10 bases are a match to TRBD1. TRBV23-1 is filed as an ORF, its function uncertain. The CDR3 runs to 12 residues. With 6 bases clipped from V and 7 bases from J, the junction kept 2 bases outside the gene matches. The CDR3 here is CASRTGGGGYTF. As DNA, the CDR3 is TGCGCCAGCAGGACAGGGGGCGGTGGCTACACCTTC.

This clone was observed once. CDR3 in DNA: TGCGCCAGCAGCTACTTGGGACAAATCTATGGCTACACCTTC. Amino acids: CASSYLGQIYGYTF. The rearrangement links TRBV4-1 to TRBJ1-2, with a possible D match to TRBD1 (6 bases). V was pared by 5 bases and J by 4 bases, with 14 bases between. This CDR3 has 14 residues. Germline values: CDR1 MGHRA, CDR2 YSYEKL.

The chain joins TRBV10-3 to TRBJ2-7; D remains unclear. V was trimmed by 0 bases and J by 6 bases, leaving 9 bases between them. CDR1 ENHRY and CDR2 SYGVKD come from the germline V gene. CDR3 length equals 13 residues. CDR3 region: CAISESSFPEQYF. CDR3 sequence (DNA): TGTGCCATCAGTGAGTCTTCGTTTCCCGAGCAGTACTTC.

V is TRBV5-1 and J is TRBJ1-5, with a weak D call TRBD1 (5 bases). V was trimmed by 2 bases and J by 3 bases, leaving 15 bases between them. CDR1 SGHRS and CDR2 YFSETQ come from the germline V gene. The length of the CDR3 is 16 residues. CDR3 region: CASSLDRGDYNQPQHF. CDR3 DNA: TGCGCCAGCAGCTTAGATAGGGGCGATTACAATCAGCCCCAGCATTTT.

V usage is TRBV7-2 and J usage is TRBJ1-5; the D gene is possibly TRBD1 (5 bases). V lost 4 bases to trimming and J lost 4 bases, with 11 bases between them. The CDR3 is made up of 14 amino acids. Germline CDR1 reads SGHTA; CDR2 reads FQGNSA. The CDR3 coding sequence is TGTGCCAGCAGCTCCTTTGGGGCTAATCAGCCCCAGCATTTT. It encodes CASSSFGANQPQHF.

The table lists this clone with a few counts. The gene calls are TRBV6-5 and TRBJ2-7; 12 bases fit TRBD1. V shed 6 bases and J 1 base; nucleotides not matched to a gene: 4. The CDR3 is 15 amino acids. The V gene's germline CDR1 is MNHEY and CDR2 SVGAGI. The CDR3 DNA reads TGTGCCAGCAGAGGGGACAGGGGGCTTTCCTACGAGCAGTACTTC. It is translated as CASRGDRGLSYEQYF.

CDR3 DNA: TGTGCCAGCAGCTTATCCCGGGACATGAGCCCCCTCCACTTT. Translated, it gives CASSLSRDMSPLHF. The rearrangement joins TRBV7-9 to TRBJ1-6, with D maybe TRBD1 (6 bases). Germline V lookup: CDR1 SEHNR, CDR2 FQNEAQ (reference sequence). The V and J ends lost 2 bases and 13 bases respectively, with 15 bases between them. This CDR3 has 14 residues.

The CDR3 region is CASSAPTASYEQYF. In DNA, the CDR3 is TGTGCCAGCAGTGCACCGACAGCTTCCTACGAGCAGTACTTC. The chain joins TRBV25-1 to TRBJ2-7; tentative D call: TRBD1 (5 bases). The germline V gene encodes CDR1 MGHDK and CDR2 SYGVNS. With 4 bases removed from V and 1 base from J, the gap between germline ends came to 11 bases. The CDR3 runs 14 residues.

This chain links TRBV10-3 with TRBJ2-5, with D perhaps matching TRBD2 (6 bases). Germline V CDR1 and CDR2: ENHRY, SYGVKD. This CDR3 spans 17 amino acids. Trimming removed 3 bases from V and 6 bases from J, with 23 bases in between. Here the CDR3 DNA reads TGTGCCATCAGTGAAGGTGTGTCAGCGGGCGATGTGAAGACCCAGTACTTC. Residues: CAISEGVSAGDVKTQYF.

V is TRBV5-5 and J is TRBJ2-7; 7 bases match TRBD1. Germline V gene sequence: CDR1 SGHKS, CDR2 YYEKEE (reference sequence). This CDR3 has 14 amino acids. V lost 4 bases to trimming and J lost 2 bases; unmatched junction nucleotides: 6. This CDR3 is CASSPWDRAYEQYF. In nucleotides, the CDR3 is TGTGCCAGCAGCCCTTGGGACAGAGCCTACGAGCAGTACTTC.

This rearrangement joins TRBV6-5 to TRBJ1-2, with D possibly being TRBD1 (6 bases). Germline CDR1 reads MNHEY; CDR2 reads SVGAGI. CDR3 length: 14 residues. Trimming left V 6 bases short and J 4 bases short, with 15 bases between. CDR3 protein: CASRRDTTGYGYTF. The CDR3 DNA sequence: TGTGCCAGCAGAAGGGACACCACGGGCTATGGCTACACCTTC.

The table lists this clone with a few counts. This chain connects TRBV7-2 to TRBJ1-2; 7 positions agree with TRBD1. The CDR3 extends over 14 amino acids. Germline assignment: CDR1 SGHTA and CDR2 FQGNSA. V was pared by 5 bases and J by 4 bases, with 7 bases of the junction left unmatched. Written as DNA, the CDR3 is TGTGCCAGCAGCCCTAACAGGGGCCCCTATGGCTACACCTTC. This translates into CASSPNRGPYGYTF.

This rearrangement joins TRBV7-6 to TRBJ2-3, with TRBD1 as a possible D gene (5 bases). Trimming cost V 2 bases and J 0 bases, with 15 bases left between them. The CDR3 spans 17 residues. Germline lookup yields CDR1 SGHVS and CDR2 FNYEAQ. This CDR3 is CASSLNRQRLSTDTQYF. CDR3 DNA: TGTGCCAGCAGCTTAAACAGACAGAGACTGAGCACAGATACGCAGTATTTT. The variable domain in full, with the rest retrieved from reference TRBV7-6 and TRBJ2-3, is GAGVSQSPRYKVTKRGQDVALRCDPISGHVSLYWYRQALGQGPEFLTYFNYEAQQDKSGLPNDRFSAERPEGSISTLTIQRTEQRDSAMYRCASSLNRQRLSTDTQYFGPGTRLTVL.

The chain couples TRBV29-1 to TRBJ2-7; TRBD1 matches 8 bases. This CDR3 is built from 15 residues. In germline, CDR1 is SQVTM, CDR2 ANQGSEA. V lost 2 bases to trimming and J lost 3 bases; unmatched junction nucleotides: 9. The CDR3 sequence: CSVEIPGQANYEQYF. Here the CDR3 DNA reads TGCAGCGTTGAAATACCGGGACAGGCTAACTACGAGCAGTACTTC.

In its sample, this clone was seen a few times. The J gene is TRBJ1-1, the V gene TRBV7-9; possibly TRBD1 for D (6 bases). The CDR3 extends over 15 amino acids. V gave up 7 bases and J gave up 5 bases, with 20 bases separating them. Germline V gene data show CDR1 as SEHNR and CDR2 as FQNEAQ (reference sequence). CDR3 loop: CASIPSGGTGTEAFF. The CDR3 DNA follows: TGTGCCAGCATCCCTTCTGGGGGAACAGGGACTGAAGCTTTCTTT.

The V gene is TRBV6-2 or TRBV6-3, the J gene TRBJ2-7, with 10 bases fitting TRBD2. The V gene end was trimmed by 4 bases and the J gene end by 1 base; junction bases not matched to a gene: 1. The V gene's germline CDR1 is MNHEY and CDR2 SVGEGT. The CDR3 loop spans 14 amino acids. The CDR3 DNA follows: TGTGCCAGCAGTTCTAGCGGGGGTTCCTACGAGCAGTACTTC. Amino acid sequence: CASSSSGGSYEQYF.

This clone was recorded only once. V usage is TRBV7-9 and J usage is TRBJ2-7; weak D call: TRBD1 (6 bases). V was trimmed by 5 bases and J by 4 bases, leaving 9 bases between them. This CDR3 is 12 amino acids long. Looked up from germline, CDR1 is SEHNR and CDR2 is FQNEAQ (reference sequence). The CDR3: CASSTQGYEQYF. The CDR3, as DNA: TGTGCCAGCAGCACACAGGGATACGAGCAGTACTTC.